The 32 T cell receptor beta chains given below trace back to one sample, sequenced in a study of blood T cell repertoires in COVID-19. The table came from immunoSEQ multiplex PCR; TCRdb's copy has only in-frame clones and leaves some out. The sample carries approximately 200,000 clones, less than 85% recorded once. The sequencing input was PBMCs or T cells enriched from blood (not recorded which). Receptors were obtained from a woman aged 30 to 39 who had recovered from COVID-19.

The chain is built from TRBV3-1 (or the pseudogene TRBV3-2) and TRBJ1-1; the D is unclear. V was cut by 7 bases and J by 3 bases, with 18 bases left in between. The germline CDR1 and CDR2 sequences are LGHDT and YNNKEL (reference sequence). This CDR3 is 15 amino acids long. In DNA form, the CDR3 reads TGTGCCAGCAAACGAGGGAGTTTTTCCCACACTGAAGCTTTCTTT. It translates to CASKRGSFSHTEAFF.

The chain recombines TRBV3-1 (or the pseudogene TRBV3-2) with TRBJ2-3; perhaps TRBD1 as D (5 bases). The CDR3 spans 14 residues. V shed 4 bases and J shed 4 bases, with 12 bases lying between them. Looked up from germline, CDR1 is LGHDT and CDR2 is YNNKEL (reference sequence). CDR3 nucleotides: TGTGCCAGCAGCCTCGGTAAGGGGCCAGATACGCAGTATTTT. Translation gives CASSLGKGPDTQYF.

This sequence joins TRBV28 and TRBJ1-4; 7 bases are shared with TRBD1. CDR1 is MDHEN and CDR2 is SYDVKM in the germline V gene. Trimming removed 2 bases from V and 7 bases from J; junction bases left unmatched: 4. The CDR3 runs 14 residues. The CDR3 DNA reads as TGTGCCAGCAGTTTAGACAGGGTACTTGAAAAACTGTTTTTT. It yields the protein CASSLDRVLEKLFF.

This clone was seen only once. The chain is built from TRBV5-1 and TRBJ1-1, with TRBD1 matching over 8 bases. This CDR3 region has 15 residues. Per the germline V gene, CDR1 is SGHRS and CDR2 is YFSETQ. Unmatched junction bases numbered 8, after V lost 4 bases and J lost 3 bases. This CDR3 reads CASSIRQGMDTEAFF. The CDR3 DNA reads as TGCGCCAGCAGCATCCGACAGGGGATGGACACTGAAGCTTTCTTT.

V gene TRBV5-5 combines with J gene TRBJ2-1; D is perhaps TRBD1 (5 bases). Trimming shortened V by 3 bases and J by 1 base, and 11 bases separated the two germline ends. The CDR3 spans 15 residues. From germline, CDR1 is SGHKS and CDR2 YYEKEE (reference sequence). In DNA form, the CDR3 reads TGTGCCAGCAGCTCAGGCAGGGCGTCCTACAATGAGCAGTTCTTC. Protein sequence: CASSSGRASYNEQFF.

The CDR3 DNA is TGTGCCTGGAGTGTACGGAGTAGCAATCAGCCCCAGCATTTT. It yields the protein CAWSVRSSNQPQHF. The chain has TRBV30 and TRBJ1-5; D is unclear. Trimming removed 0 bases from V and 0 bases from J, with 6 bases in between. Per germline, CDR1 GTSNPN and CDR2 SVGIG (reference sequence). The CDR3 length is 14 residues.

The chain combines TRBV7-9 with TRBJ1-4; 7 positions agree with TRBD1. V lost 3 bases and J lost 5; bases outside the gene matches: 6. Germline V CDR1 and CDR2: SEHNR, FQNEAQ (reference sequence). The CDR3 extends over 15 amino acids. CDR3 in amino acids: CASSLGQSGNEKLFF. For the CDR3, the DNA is TGTGCCAGCAGCTTGGGACAGAGTGGGAATGAAAAACTGTTTTTT.

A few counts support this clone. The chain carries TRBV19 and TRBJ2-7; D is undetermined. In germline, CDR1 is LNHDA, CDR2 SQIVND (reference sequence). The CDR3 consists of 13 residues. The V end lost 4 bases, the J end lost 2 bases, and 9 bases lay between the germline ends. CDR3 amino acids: CASSTTAAYEQYF. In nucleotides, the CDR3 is TGTGCCAGTAGTACAACAGCCGCCTACGAGCAGTACTTC.

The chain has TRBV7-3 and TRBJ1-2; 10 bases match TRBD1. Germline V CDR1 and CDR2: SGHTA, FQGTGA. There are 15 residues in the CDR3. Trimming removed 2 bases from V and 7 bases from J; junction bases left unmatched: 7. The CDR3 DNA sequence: TGTGCCAGCAGCTTAGGGACAGGGGATCAGGGTGGCTACACCTTC. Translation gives CASSLGTGDQGGYTF.

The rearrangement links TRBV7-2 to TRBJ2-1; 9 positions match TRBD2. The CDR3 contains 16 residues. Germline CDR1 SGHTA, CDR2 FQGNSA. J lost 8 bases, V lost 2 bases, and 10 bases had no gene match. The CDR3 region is CASSLRPGLAGDEQFF. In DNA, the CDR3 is TGTGCCAGCAGCTTACGTCCGGGACTAGCTGGCGATGAGCAGTTCTTC.

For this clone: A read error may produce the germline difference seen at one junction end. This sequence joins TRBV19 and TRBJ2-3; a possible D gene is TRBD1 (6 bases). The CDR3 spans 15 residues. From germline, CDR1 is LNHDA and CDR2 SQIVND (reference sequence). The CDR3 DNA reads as TGTGCCAGTACCCCCAGGGGCGCCGATAGCCCGAGTTGGGTATTT. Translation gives CASTPRGADSPSWVF.

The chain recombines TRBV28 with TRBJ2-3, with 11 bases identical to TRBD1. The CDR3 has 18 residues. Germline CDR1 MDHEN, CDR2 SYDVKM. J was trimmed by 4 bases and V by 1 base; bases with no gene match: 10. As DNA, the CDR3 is TGTGCCAGCAGTTTATTTTCAAAGGACAGGGGGCTCGCAGATACGCAGTATTTT. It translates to CASSLFSKDRGLADTQYF.

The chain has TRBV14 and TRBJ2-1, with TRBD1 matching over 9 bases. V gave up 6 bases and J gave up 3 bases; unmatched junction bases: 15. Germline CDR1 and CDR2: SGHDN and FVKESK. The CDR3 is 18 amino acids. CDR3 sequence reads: CASSRLGQGPLNYNEQFF. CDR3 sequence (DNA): TGTGCCAGCAGTCGCCTCGGACAGGGGCCTTTGAACTACAATGAGCAGTTCTTC.

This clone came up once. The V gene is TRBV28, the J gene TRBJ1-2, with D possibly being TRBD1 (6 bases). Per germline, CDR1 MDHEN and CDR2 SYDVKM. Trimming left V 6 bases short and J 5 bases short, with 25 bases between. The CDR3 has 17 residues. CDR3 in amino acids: CASSPLQGSGGAYGYTF. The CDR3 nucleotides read TGTGCCAGCAGCCCTCTTCAGGGTTCGGGGGGCGCATATGGCTACACCTTC.

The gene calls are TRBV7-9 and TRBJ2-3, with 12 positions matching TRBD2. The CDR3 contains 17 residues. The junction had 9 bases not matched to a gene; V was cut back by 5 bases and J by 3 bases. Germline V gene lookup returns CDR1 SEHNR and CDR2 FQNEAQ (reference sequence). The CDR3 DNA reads TGTGCCAGCAGCCAGGCAGGACTAGCGGGAAAGACAGATACGCAGTATTTT. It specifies CASSQAGLAGKTDTQYF.

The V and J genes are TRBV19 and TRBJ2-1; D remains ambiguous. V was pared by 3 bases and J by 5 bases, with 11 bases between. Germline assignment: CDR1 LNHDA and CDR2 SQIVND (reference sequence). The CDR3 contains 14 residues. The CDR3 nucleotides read TGTGCCAGTAGTATGCAGGTTCGAAACAATGAGCAGTTCTTC. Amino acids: CASSMQVRNNEQFF.

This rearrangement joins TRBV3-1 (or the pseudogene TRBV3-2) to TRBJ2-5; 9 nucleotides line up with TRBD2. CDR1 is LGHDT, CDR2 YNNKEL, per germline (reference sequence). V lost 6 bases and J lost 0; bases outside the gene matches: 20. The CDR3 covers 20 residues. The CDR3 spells CASRPDGLTSGFVNQETQYF. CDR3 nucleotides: TGTGCCAGCAGGCCAGACGGATTGACTAGCGGATTCGTGAACCAAGAGACCCAGTACTTC.

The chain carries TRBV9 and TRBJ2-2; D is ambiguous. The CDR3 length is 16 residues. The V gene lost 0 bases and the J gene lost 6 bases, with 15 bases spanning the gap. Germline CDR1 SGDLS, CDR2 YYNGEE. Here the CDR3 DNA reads TGTGCCAGCAGCGTAGAAGGAGTGCATCCCTCCGGGGAGCTGTTTTTT. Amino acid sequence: CASSVEGVHPSGELFF.

CDR3 loop: CAWSVPHEAGLGGYTF. CDR3 coding DNA: TGTGCCTGGAGTGTCCCTCACGAGGCAGGGTTGGGTGGCTACACCTTC. The chain combines TRBV30 with TRBJ1-2; D may be TRBD1 (5 bases). Trimming stripped 0 bases from V and 7 bases from J, with 21 bases between. Germline V gene lookup returns CDR1 GTSNPN and CDR2 SVGIG (reference sequence). The CDR3 extends over 16 amino acids. The full variable domain, with the rest looked up from reference TRBV30 and TRBJ1-2, is SQTIHQWPATLVQPVGSPLSLECTVEGTSNPNLYWYRQAAGRGLQLLFYSVGIGQISSEVPQNLSASRPQDRQFILSSKKLLLSDSGFYLCAWSVPHEAGLGGYTFGSGTRLTVV.

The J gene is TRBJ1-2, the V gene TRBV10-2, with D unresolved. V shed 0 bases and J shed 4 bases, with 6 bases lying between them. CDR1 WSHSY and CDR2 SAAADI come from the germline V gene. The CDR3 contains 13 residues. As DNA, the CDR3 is TGCGCCAGCAGTGAGTCCACATCCTATGGCTACACCTTC. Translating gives CASSESTSYGYTF.

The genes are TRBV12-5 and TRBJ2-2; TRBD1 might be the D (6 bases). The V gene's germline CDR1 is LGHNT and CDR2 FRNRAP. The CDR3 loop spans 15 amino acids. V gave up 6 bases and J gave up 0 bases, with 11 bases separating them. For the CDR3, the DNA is TGTGCTAGTGGCCCAACAGGGCCGAACACCGGGGAGCTGTTTTTT. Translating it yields CASGPTGPNTGELFF.

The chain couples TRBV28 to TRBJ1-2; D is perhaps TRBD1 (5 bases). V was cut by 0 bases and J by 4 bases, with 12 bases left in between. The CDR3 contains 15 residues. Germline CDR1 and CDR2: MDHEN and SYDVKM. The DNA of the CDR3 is TGTGCCAGCAGTTTATGGGGAGGAGGGGTCTATGGCTACACCTTC. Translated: CASSLWGGGVYGYTF.

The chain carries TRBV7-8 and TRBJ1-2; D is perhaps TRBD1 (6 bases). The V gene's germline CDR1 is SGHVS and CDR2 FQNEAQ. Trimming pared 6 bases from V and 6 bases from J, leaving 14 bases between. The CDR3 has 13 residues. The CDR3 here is CASRKTGSHGYTF. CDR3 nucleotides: TGTGCCAGCAGGAAAACAGGGAGCCATGGCTACACCTTC.

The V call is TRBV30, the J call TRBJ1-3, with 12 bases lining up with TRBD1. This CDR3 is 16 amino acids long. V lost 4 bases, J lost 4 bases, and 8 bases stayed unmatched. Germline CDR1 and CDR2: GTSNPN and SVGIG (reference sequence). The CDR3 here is CAWTLAGTGGGNTIYF. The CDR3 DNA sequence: TGTGCCTGGACTTTAGCCGGGACAGGGGGCGGAAACACCATATATTTT. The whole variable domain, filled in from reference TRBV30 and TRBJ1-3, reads SQTIHQWPATLVQPVGSPLSLECTVEGTSNPNLYWYRQAAGRGLQLLFYSVGIGQISSEVPQNLSASRPQDRQFILSSKKLLLSDSGFYLCAWTLAGTGGGNTIYFGEGSWLTVV.

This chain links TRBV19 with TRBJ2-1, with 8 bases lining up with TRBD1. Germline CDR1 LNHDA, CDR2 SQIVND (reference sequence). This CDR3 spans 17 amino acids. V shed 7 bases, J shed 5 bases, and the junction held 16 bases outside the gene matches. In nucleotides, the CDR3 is TGTGCCAGTACCGTTCGGACAGGGAGAGGAGACAACAATGAGCAGTTCTTC. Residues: CASTVRTGRGDNNEQFF. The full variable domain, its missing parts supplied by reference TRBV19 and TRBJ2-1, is DGGITQSPKYLFRKEGQNVTLSCEQNLNHDAMYWYRQDPGQGLRLIYYSQIVNDFQKGDIAEGYSVSREKKESFPLTVTSAQKNPTAFYLCASTVRTGRGDNNEQFFGPGTRLTVL.

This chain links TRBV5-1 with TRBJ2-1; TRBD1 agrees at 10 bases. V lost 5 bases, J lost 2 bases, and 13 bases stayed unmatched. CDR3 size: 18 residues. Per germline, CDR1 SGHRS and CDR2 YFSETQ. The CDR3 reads CASRTGTGVSETYNEQFF. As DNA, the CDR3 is TGCGCCAGCAGAACCGGGACAGGGGTATCAGAGACCTACAATGAGCAGTTCTTC. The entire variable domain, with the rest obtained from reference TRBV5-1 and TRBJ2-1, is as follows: KAGVTQTPRYLIKTRGQQVTLSCSPISGHRSVSWYQQTPGQGLQFLFEYFSETQRNKGNFPGRFSGRQFSNSRSEMNVSTLELGDSALYLCASRTGTGVSETYNEQFFGPGTRLTVL.

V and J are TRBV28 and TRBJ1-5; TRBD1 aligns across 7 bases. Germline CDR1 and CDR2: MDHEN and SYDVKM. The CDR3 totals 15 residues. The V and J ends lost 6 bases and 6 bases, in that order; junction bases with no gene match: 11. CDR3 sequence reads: CASRSGTARGQPQHF. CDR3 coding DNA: TGTGCCAGCAGATCCGGGACAGCGAGGGGTCAGCCCCAGCATTTT.

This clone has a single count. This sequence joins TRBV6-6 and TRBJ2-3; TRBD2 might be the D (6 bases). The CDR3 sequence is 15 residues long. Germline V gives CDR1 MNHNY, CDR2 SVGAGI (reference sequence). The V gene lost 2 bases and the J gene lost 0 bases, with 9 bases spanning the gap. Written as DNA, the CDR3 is TGTGCCAGCAGTTACCTTGGGGGGAGCACAGATACGCAGTATTTT. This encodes CASSYLGGSTDTQYF.

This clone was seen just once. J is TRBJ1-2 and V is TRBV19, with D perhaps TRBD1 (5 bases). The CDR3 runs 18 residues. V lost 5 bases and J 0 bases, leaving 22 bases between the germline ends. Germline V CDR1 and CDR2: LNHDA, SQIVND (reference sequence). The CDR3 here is CASSSWTRKDLTNYGYTF. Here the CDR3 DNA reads TGTGCCAGTAGTTCGTGGACAAGAAAAGACCTCACTAACTATGGCTACACCTTC.

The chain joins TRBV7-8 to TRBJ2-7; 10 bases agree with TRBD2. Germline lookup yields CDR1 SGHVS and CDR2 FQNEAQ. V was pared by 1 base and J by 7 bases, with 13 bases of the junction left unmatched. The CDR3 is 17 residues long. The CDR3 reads CASSLGGSLAGAREQYF. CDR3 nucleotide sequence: TGTGCCAGCAGCTTAGGGGGCAGTCTAGCGGGAGCTCGGGAGCAGTACTTC.

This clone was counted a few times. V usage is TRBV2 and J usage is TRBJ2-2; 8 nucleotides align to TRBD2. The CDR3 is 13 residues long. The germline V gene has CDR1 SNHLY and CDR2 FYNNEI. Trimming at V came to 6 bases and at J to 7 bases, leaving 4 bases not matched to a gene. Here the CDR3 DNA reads TGTGCCAGCAGGAACAGCGGGGGCGGGGAGCTGTTTTTT. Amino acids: CASRNSGGGELFF. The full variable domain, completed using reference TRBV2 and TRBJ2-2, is EPEVTQTPSHQVTQMGQEVILRCVPISNHLYFYWYRQILGQKVEFLVSFYNNEISEKSEIFDDQFSVERPDGSNFTLKIRSTKLEDSAMYFCASRNSGGGELFFGEGSRLTVL.

The CDR3 loop is CASSFTGSDTQYF. DNA for the CDR3: TGTGCCAGCAGTTTTACCGGGTCAGATACGCAGTATTTT. The V and J genes are TRBV12-3 or TRBV12-4 and TRBJ2-3; D gene uncertain. CDR3 length: 13 residues. The ends were cut back, 3 bases at V and 4 bases at J, with 8 bases in the middle.